One sample yielded the 9 T cell receptor beta chains listed below, sequenced in a study of CD8 T cells in ankylosing spondylitis. TCRdb passed the 5' RACE reads through MiXCR, listing each CDR3 protein once. The repertoire holds about 340,000 distinct CDR3 sequences, with under 15% as singletons. The sample taken for sequencing was blood, either unsorted or a sorted T cell fraction (not recorded which). The receptor source for this set is a male donor with ankylosing spondylitis or in good health (not recorded which).

This clonotype was counted between two and nine times. This chain links TRBV20-1 with TRBJ2-3; 10 nucleotides match TRBD2. Germline CDR1 is DFQATT and CDR2 is SNEGSKA (reference sequence). This CDR3 has 16 amino acids. The J segment lost 4 bases and the V segment lost 6 bases, leaving 13 bases of the junction unmatched. The CDR3 DNA reads TGCAGTGCCTCTTTTGGGCTAGCGGGAGATTCAGATACGCAGTATTTT. It specifies CSASFGLAGDSDTQYF.

This clonotype was seen more than once but under ten times. The V gene is TRBV11-2, the J gene TRBJ1-5, with 7 bases matching TRBD1. Trimming cost V 3 bases and J 3 bases; bases outside gene matches: 5. CDR1 is SGHAT, CDR2 FQNNGV, per germline. The CDR3 extends over 15 amino acids. CDR3 amino acids: CASSLMGQSNQPQHF. CDR3 coding DNA: TGTGCCAGCAGCTTGATGGGACAGTCCAATCAGCCCCAGCATTTT.

The chain combines TRBV3-1 with TRBJ2-1; TRBD2 aligns across 9 bases. V lost 3 bases and J lost 2; bases outside the gene matches: 5. Germline V gene sequence: CDR1 LGHDT, CDR2 YNNKEL (reference sequence). The CDR3 runs 16 residues. The CDR3 DNA follows: TGTGCCAGCAGCCATACTGCTAGCGGGACCTACAATGAGCAGTTCTTC. Translating it yields CASSHTASGTYNEQFF.

This clonotype appeared many times. The chain recombines TRBV20-1 with TRBJ2-7, with TRBD2 matching 9 bases. This CDR3 is built from 16 residues. Losses at the gene ends were 1 base for V and 5 bases for J; bases not matched to a gene: 12. Germline CDR1 DFQATT, CDR2 SNEGSKA (reference sequence). The CDR3 coding sequence is TGCAGTGCTAGAGTCTCTACTAGCGGGCGCTTTGACGAGCAGTACTTC. Translated: CSARVSTSGRFDEQYF.

This clonotype was counted at least ten times. This sequence joins TRBV5-1 and TRBJ2-1, with D perhaps matching TRBD2 (5 bases). The CDR3 has 14 amino acids. Germline V gene data show CDR1 as SGHRS and CDR2 as YFSETQ. The V end lost 0 bases, the J end lost 7 bases, and 11 bases lay between the germline ends. The CDR3 region has the DNA TGCGCCAGCAGCTTGGCCCCTAGCAGGAATGAGCAGTTCTTC. This gives the protein CASSLAPSRNEQFF.

This chain links TRBV20-1 with TRBJ2-5; tentatively, D is TRBD1 or TRBD2 (6 bases each). The CDR3 spans 14 residues. Trimming shortened V by 6 bases and J by 5 bases, and 19 bases separated the two germline ends. The germline V gene has CDR1 DFQATT and CDR2 SNEGSKA (reference sequence). CDR3 loop: CSAPERGAWETQYF. The DNA for the CDR3 is TGCAGTGCCCCTGAAAGGGGGGCCTGGGAGACCCAGTACTTC.

This clonotype has more than one count but fewer than ten. The chain uses TRBV9 and TRBJ2-5; D is possibly TRBD1 (5 bases). Trimming removed 0 bases at V and 2 bases at J, with 11 bases between. The CDR3 runs 15 residues. Germline V gives CDR1 SGDLS, CDR2 YYNGEE. DNA for the CDR3: TGTGCCAGCAGCGTAGCAGGGCAGATTCAAGAGACCCAGTACTTC. Protein: CASSVAGQIQETQYF.

The V and J genes are TRBV4-1 and TRBJ2-3; weak D call: TRBD1 (6 bases). The CDR3 totals 16 residues. Looked up from germline, CDR1 is MGHRA and CDR2 is YSYEKL. Trimming pared 1 base from V and 2 bases from J, leaving 13 bases between. The CDR3 protein is CASSQGLTGSTDTQYF. In DNA, the CDR3 is TGCGCCAGCAGCCAAGGCCTGACAGGATCCACAGATACGCAGTATTTT.

This clonotype has just a few counts. The V and J genes are TRBV5-5 and TRBJ1-1; weak D call: TRBD1 (6 bases). Deletions cut 4 bases from V and 11 bases from J, with 18 bases between. This CDR3 is built from 13 residues. From germline, CDR1 is SGHKS and CDR2 YYEKEE (reference sequence). CDR3: CASSQPGTLEAFF. The CDR3 nucleotides read TGTGCCAGCAGCCAACCCGGGACATTGGAGGCTTTCTTT.